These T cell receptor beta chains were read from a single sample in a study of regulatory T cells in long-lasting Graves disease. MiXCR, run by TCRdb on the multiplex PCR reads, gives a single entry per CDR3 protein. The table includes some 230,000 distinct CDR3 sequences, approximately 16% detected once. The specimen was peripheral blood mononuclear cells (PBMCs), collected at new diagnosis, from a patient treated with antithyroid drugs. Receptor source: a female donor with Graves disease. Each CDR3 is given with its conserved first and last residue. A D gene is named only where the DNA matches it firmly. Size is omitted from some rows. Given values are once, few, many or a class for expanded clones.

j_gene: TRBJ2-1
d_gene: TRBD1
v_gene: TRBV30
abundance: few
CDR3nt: TGTGCACGGGACAGGGTAGGCAATGAGCAGTTCTTC
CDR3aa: CARDRVGNEQFF

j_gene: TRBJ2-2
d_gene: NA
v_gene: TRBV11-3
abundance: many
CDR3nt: TGTGCCAGCAGCCCAAGGGAAGCGGGCCTGCCCGGGGAGCTGTTTTTT
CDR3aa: CASSPREAGLPGELFF

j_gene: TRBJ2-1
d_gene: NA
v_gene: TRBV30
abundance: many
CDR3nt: TGTGCCTGGAGTGTTCCACCCCGGGGCGGACTTGTTAGCTCCTACAATGAGCAGTTCTTC
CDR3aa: CAWSVPPRGGLVSSYNEQFF

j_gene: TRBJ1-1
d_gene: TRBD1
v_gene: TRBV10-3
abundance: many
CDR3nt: TGTGCCATCAGTACCTACAGGGGGCAGCTTGAAGCTTTCTTT
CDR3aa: CAISTYRGQLEAFF

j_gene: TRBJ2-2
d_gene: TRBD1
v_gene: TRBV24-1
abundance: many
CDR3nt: TGTGCCACCAGTCTCCCGCCCCCAGGGGGCACCGGGGAGCTGTTTTTT
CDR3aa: CATSLPPPGGTGELFF

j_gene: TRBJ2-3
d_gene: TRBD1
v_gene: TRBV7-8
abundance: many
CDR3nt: TGTGCCAGCAGCGGGACAGGGGGCGTAGATACGCAGTATTTT
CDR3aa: CASSGTGGVDTQYF

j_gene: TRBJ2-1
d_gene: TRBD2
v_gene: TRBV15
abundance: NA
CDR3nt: TGTGTCACCAGCAGGATAGCGGGAGGAGAACATGAGCAGTTCTTC
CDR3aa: CVTSRIAGGEHEQFF

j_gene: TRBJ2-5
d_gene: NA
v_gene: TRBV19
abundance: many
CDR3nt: TGTGCCAGTAGTATAAATCCACAGGGTGCCGGGACCCAGTACTTC
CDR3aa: CASSINPQGAGTQYF

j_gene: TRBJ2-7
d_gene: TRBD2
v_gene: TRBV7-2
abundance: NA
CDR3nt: TGTGCCAGCAGCTTAGCGGGGGGACTAGCGGGAGGGCCCTGGGGCGAGCAGTACTTC
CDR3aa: CASSLAGGLAGGPWGEQYF

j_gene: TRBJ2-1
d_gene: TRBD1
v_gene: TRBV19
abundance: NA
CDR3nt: TGTGCCAGTAGTATGGAAGGGGGCCCGACAAATGAGCAGTTCTTC
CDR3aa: CASSMEGGPTNEQFF

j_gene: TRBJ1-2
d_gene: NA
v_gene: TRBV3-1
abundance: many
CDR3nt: TGTGCCAGCAGCCACGGGGGCCGGGGCTACACCTTC
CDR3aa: CASSHGGRGYTF

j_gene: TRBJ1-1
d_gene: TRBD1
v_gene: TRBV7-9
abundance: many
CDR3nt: TGTGCCAGCAGCTTGGGTGAGGGGGCGCGAGGGACTGAAGCTTTCTTT
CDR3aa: CASSLGEGARGTEAFF

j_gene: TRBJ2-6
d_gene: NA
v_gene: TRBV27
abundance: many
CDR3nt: TGTGCCAGCAGTTTATTTAGCGGCGCTGGGGCCAACGTCCTGACTTTC
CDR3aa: CASSLFSGAGANVLTF